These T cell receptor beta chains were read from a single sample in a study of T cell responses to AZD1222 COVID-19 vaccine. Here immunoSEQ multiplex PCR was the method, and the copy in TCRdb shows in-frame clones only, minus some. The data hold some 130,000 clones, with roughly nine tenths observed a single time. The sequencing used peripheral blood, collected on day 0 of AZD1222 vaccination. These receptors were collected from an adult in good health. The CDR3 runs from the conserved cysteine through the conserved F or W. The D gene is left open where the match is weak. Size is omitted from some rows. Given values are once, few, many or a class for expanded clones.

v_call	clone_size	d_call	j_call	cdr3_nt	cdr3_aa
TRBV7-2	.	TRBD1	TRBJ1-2	TGTGCCAGCAGCTTGTGGGGACAGGGGAGTGGCTACACCTTC	CASSLWGQGSGYTF
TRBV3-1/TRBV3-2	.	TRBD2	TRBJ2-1	TGTGCCAGCAGCCACACCTCGGGGGGGGGTAACAATGAGCAGTTCTTC	CASSHTSGGGNNEQFF
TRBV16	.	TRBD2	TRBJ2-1	TGTGCCAGCCATATAGCGGGGAATGAGCAGTTCTTC	CASHIAGNEQFF
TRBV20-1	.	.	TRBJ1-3	TGCAGTGCTAGTGTTGGCACCTCTGGAAACACCATATATTTT	CSASVGTSGNTIYF
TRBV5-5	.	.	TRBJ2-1	TGTGCCAGCAGCCTCAGGGTCGGCTCCTACAATGAGCAGTTCTTC	CASSLRVGSYNEQFF
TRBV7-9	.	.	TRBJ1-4	TGTGCCAGCAGCTTACAGGGTTTCGGAGAAAAACTGTTTTTT	CASSLQGFGEKLFF
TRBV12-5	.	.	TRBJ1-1	TGTGCTAGTGGTTTGTTACTAGGTGGGGTTTCTTTGAACACTGAAGCTTTCTTT	CASGLLLGGVSLNTEAFF
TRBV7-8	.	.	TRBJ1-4	TGTGCCAGCAGCTTCTTCGGGGGGGACGGTGAAAAACTGTTTTTT	CASSFFGGDGEKLFF
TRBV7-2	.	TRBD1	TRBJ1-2	TGTGCCAGCAGCTTTAGACAGGGGAGCTATGGCTACACCTTC	CASSFRQGSYGYTF
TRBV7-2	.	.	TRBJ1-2	TGTGCCAGCAGCTTAGGCCAGGGCAACTATGGCTACACCTTC	CASSLGQGNYGYTF
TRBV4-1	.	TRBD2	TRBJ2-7	TGCGCCAGCAGCCAATATGTGGGTAGCGGGGGGTCCGAGCAGTACTTC	CASSQYVGSGGSEQYF
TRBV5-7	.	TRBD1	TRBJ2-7	TGTGCCAGCCAACCTCGTCGACAGGGGGGAGACGAGCAGTACTTC	CASQPRRQGGDEQYF
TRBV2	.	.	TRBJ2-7	TGTGCCAGCAGTGCGGGGGTCGGGGGTTACGAGCAGTACTTC	CASSAGVGGYEQYF
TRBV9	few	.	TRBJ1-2	TGTGCCAGCAGCGTGGGCTCGGAAATTCCCTATGGCTACACCTTC	CASSVGSEIPYGYTF
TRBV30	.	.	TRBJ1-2	TGTGCCTGGAGAGGCGGCGGACGGTATGGCTACACCTTC	CAWRGGGRYGYTF
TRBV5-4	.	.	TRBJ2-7	TGTGCCAGCAGCTTGGCTGTGGGAACCTACGAGCAGTACTTC	CASSLAVGTYEQYF
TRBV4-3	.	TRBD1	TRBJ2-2	TGCGCCAGCAGCCAAGGCCGGGACAGGTACACCGGGGAGCTGTTTTTT	CASSQGRDRYTGELFF
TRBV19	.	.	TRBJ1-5	TGTGCCAGTACCCCCCGGGGGGGGGCGCGGGGCAATCAGCCCCAGCATTTT	CASTPRGGARGNQPQHF
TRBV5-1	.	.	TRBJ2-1	TGCGCCAGCAGCTTGTACTCGGGTGAGCAGTTCTTC	CASSLYSGEQFF
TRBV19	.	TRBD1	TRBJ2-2	TGTGCCAGTAGTACGGGACAGGGGGCGACCGGGGAGCTGTTTTTT	CASSTGQGATGELFF
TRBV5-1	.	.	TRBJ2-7	TGCGCCAGCAGCTTGGAGCCCCGCACAGCCTACGAGCAGTACTTC	CASSLEPRTAYEQYF
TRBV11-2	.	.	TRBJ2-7	TGTGCCAGCAGCTTAGATCGGGCCTCCTACGAGCAGTACTTC	CASSLDRASYEQYF
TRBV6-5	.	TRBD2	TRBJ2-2	TGTGCCAGCAGTTTTTCAAGCGGGGGGAACACCGGGGAGCTGTTTTTT	CASSFSSGGNTGELFF
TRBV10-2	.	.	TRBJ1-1	TGCGCCAGCAGTGGGGGCCAAAGGTTGAACACTGAAGCTTTCTTT	CASSGGQRLNTEAFF
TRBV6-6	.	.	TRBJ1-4	TGTGCCAGCACCGACCCCACCAGCGGGGAAAAACTGTTTTTT	CASTDPTSGEKLFF
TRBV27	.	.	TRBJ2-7	TGTGCCAGCAGTTTATCCCGGCCGAGGTACGAGCAGTACTTC	CASSLSRPRYEQYF
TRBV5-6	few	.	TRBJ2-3	TGTGCCAGCAGCTCTCTACTAGAACCCTACACAGATACGCAGTATTTT	CASSSLLEPYTDTQYF
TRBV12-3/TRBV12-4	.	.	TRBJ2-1	TGTGCCAGCAGTTTTGGACCGGTCAATGAGCAGTTCTTC	CASSFGPVNEQFF
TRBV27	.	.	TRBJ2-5	TGTGCCAGCAGTTCGGGTGAGACCCAGTACTTC	CASSSGETQYF
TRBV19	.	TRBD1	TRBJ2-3	TGTGCCAGTAAACCCTCCGGGACAGGGAGCACAGATACGCAGTATTTT	CASKPSGTGSTDTQYF
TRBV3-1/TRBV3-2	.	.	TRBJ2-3	TGTGCCAGCAGCACTACCACAGATACGCAGTATTTT	CASSTTTDTQYF